This T cell receptor beta chain is drawn from a study of T-cell reconstitution after alpha-beta-depleted transplantation in children. Overall study findings and caveats: As was reported, about two months after transplant, alpha-beta T cells came from several hundred expanded graft clones. Newly produced T cells mostly provided counts and TCRbeta diversity after one year, as hyperexpanded clones declined.

For this clonotype: As yet, its antigen is unknown.

The V and J ends lost 7 bases and 3 bases, in that order; junction bases with no gene match: 10. The CDR3 runs 15 residues. Germline CDR1 reads LNHNV; CDR2 reads YYDKDF (reference sequence). Researchers prepared the TCRbeta library using unique molecular identifiers, the study reports. Using its own MiXCR run on the PCR reads, TCRdb lists one record per CDR3 protein. Found here are 440,000 or so distinct CDR3 sequences, about 40% of them singletons; the top ten hold 27%. This TCR was sampled from a girl aged 2 to 10 with aplastic anemia, due to receive a stem cell transplant. The sample in question was PBMCs, obtained before TCRalphabeta/CD19-depleted stem cell transplant. The chain uses TRBV15 and TRBJ2-3, with 7 bases that match TRBD2. The DNA for the CDR3 is TGTGCCACCAAGGGGACGGGGGGTAGGACAGATACGCAGTATTTT. Encoded protein: CATKGTGGRTDTQYF.